This section outlines one TCR beta chain sequence together with its context. Its antigen is still unknown. This specimen belongs to a study of OX40 agonist ivuxolimab in advanced cancers. Across the study: Ivuxolimab, an agonist antibody against OX40 (CD134), was given to patients. Allowance was made for prior anti-PD-1, anti-PD-L1 or anti-CTLA-4 therapy, and 40% to 45% had some.

Whole-study results and caveats: Nonresponders, in some cases, also had low normalized T-cell clonal expansion. What antigens the expanded peripheral T cells recognized was never established.

The length of the CDR3 is 12 residues. V was shortened by 3 bases and J by 1 base, with 3 bases between the two germline ends. Germline V gene sequence: CDR1 LGHNA, CDR2 YNFKEQ. Repertoires were generated with immunoSEQ multiplex PCR, while TCRdb's copy carries only in-frame clones and drops some. Here the sample spans under 90,000 clones, about 92% being singletons. The sequence was obtained from an adult with an advanced solid tumor such as melanoma, head and neck, liver or kidney cancer. This specimen consisted of CD4+ or CD8+ T cells sorted from blood, obtained in a trial of the OX40 agonist ivuxolimab. V and J are TRBV4-2 and TRBJ1-1; D remains unclear. The CDR3 DNA reads as TGTGCCAGCAGCCAGGGGAACACTGAAGCTTTCTTT. Residues: CASSQGNTEAFF.